These T cell receptor beta chains were read from a single sample in a study of beta chain features in type 1 diabetes. TCRdb's table, derived via immunoSEQ multiplex PCR, lists solely in-frame clones and lacks some. The sample gives about 160,000 clones, around 8% of which show up once; 0.55% to 0.75% is in the top ten. Sequences were obtained from central memory CD4+ T cells from blood. These TCRs come from a man younger than 35 in good health. Each CDR3 is given with its conserved first and last residue. A D gene is named only where the DNA matches it firmly. Rows give clone size only sometimes, using once, few, many, or a class for an expanded clone.

d_gene,abundance,v_gene,j_gene,CDR3aa
-,many,TRBV23-1,TRBJ2-5,CASTKGGEGETQYF
TRBD1,many,TRBV29-1,TRBJ1-1,CSVAGGITEAFF
-,few,TRBV28,TRBJ1-1,CASSRDANTEAFF
-,-,TRBV7-2,TRBJ2-7,CASSLGRTSFYEQYF
-,-,TRBV7-3,TRBJ1-2,CASSLGGTSQRGYTF
TRBD2,-,TRBV5-5,TRBJ2-1,CASSYVAGANNEQFF
TRBD2,many,TRBV9,TRBJ2-7,CASSVEGGSSYEQYF
-,-,TRBV5-5,TRBJ2-2,CASSLVPSGELFF
TRBD1,many,TRBV29-1,TRBJ1-1,CSDLTGLGTEAFF
TRBD2,few,TRBV6-1,TRBJ2-1,CASRRGGGGDEQFF
TRBD1,-,TRBV28,TRBJ2-7,CASSLTGGIHEQYF
TRBD1,-,TRBV18,TRBJ2-2,CASSPTDRGQGGELFF
-,-,TRBV7-9,TRBJ2-5,CASSSGPLPETQYF
TRBD1,many,TRBV11-1,TRBJ1-2,CASSRTGGGGYTF
-,many,TRBV10-3,TRBJ1-2,CAITSPDSNYGYTF
TRBD1,-,TRBV5-1,TRBJ2-2,CASSSGTENTGELFF
-,-,TRBV6-5,TRBJ2-7,CASSGLYEQYF
TRBD1,few,TRBV6-4,TRBJ2-1,CASSDSVRDRGHNEQFF